The clone carrying this T cell receptor (beta chain) was seen many times. Its antigen is unknown. TCRdb recomputed calls from the 5' RACE reads with MiXCR, one row per CDR3 protein. This sample has 250,000 to 350,000 distinct CDR3 sequences, with 8% to 9% found just once. The data belong to a study of identical twins. Overall study findings and caveats: Modelling approaches yielded underestimates of out-of-frame TCR alpha sharing between monozygotic twins. Insertions were reduced in abundant cord blood beta clonotypes but not in memory repertoires.

The V gene lost 5 bases and the J gene lost 9 bases, with 11 bases spanning the gap. The CDR3 contains 11 residues. The V gene's germline CDR1 is DFQATT and CDR2 SNEGSKA (reference sequence). These same data were also listed under a study on yellow fever vaccine responses in identical twins. From that report: Among the twins, the vaccine T cell response reportedly seemed partly convergent and partly personalized.

This chain links TRBV20-1 with TRBJ2-1; D ambiguous. This TCR derives from a woman between 18 and 29 years old in good health. The sequencing input was memory (CD45RO+) T cells sorted from blood. CDR3 nucleotide sequence: TGCAGTGCTTCGGGTATCGCTGAGCAGTTCTTC. Encoded protein: CSASGIAEQFF.